These T cell receptor beta chains were read from a single sample in a study of blood T cell repertoires in COVID-19. Sequenced by immunoSEQ multiplex PCR; TCRdb stores in-frame clones only, minus some. The sample contains about 250,000 clones, roughly 83% of which appear only once. Sequences were obtained from peripheral blood. Receptors were obtained from an elderly man with acute or convalescent COVID-19. Each CDR3 is given with its conserved first and last residue. The D gene is left open where the match is weak. Some rows mark clone size as missing; the rest say once, few, many or name a class of expanded clone.

D gene	V gene	clone size	J gene	CDR3 DNA	CDR3 protein
TRBD2	TRBV18	-	TRBJ2-7	TGTGCCAGCTCACCCAGTGACCCGGGACTAGCGGGGCGGGACGAGCAGTACTTC	CASSPSDPGLAGRDEQYF
-	TRBV21-1	-	TRBJ2-3	TGTGCCAGCAGCAACCGCAACCTAGAGCCTAGCACAGATACGCAGTATTTT	CASSNRNLEPSTDTQYF
-	TRBV30	-	TRBJ1-1	TGTGCCTCCCGGGTGGGCACTGAAGCTTTCTTT	CASRVGTEAFF
TRBD1	TRBV5-1	-	TRBJ2-7	TGCGCCAGCAGCTTGTCCCCCCTGGACAGGTACTCCTACGAGCAGTACTTC	CASSLSPLDRYSYEQYF
-	TRBV27	-	TRBJ2-2	TGTGCCAGCAGTTTTTATGCCAGGACCGGGGAGCTGTTTTTT	CASSFYARTGELFF
-	TRBV10-3	once	TRBJ2-3	TGTGCCATCAGTGGGCAGGTTAAGGATACGCAGTATTTT	CAISGQVKDTQYF
-	TRBV2	-	TRBJ2-3	TGTGCCAGCAGTGAAGCTTATGCCCGCGTGGCGCAGTATTTT	CASSEAYARVAQYF
-	TRBV10-3	-	TRBJ2-7	TGTGCCATCAGTGATTCGCGGGGGCCCTCCTACGAGCAGTACTTC	CAISDSRGPSYEQYF
-	TRBV27	-	TRBJ2-7	TGTGCCAGCAGTCCTGTGGGGACAAGGGCCTACGAGCAGTACTTC	CASSPVGTRAYEQYF
TRBD1	TRBV4-1	-	TRBJ2-7	TGCGCCAGCAGCCAAGAGGAACAGGGGATTTACGAGCAGTACTTC	CASSQEEQGIYEQYF
TRBD1	TRBV5-4	-	TRBJ2-7	TGTGCCAGCAGCTTGGAAGGGACAGGGAGGCACGAGCAGTACTTC	CASSLEGTGRHEQYF
-	TRBV6-5	-	TRBJ2-5	TGTGCCGGGTCACGAACGTCGATTGGGGGGGAGACCCAGTACTTC	CAGSRTSIGGETQYF
-	TRBV9	-	TRBJ2-1	TGTGCCAGCAGCGGTAGTTCCGCCCACTCCTACAATGAGCAGTTCTTC	CASSGSSAHSYNEQFF
-	TRBV7-8	-	TRBJ2-7	TGTGCCAGCAGCTTAGCGTCAACGAGGAGCGCCTACGAGCAGTACTTC	CASSLASTRSAYEQYF
-	TRBV5-1	-	TRBJ2-3	TGCGCCAGCAGCTTAGACCACAGGGAGTATGCAGATACGCAGTATTTT	CASSLDHREYADTQYF
-	TRBV28	-	TRBJ1-4	TGTGCCAGCACCTCGTACGGTAATGAAAAACTGTTTTTT	CASTSYGNEKLFF
-	TRBV6-5	-	TRBJ2-3	TGTGCCAGCAGTTACTCGGCGGGCCTCAGCACAGATACGCAGTATTTT	CASSYSAGLSTDTQYF
-	TRBV3-1/TRBV3-2	-	TRBJ1-3	TGTGCCAGCAGCCAAGAGATAATCAGTGGAAACACCATATATTTT	CASSQEIISGNTIYF
TRBD1	TRBV5-1	-	TRBJ1-4	TGCGCCAGCGCTAGTCAGGGGGCCCAAGGAGGTGAAAAACTGTTTTTT	CASASQGAQGGEKLFF
TRBD1	TRBV24-1	-	TRBJ2-7	TGTGCCACCAGTGACCCACGAGGGGGCGCGTCGCGTGAGCAGTACTTC	CATSDPRGGASREQYF
-	TRBV5-1	-	TRBJ2-4	TGCGCCAGCAGCTTGGGGCAGGGGCCGAAAAACATTCAGTACTTC	CASSLGQGPKNIQYF
TRBD1	TRBV9	few	TRBJ2-7	TGTGCCAGCAGCGCCTACAGGGGCTCCTACGAGCAGTACTTC	CASSAYRGSYEQYF
-	TRBV2	few	TRBJ1-5	TGTGCCAGCCGAGACAGTCTATCGCCCCAGCATTTT	CASRDSLSPQHF
-	TRBV19	-	TRBJ1-2	TGTGCCAGTATGGTAATTTCTGGGGGCGCGGACTATGGCTACACCTTC	CASMVISGGADYGYTF
TRBD1	TRBV24-1	-	TRBJ2-2	TGTGCCACCAGCGGGACAGGGCGGATCGGGGAGCTGTTTTTT	CATSGTGRIGELFF
-	TRBV4-2	once	TRBJ2-2	TGTGCCAGCAGCCAAGTTGGGGCCGGGCCCGGGGAGCTGTTTTTT	CASSQVGAGPGELFF
TRBD1	TRBV5-5	-	TRBJ1-2	TGTGCCAGCAGCGATGGACAGGGGTGGGGCTACACCTTC	CASSDGQGWGYTF
TRBD1	TRBV28	-	TRBJ1-6	TGTGCCAGCAGGCCAAAGACAGGGGTAAATTCACCCCTCCACTTT	CASRPKTGVNSPLHF
-	TRBV15	-	TRBJ2-7	TGTGCCACCAGCAGGGTGGGGGGATTCCGCTACGAGCAGTACTTC	CATSRVGGFRYEQYF
-	TRBV7-8	few	TRBJ1-1	TGTGCCAGCAGCTTACTGGGGATTAGGGGAGCTTTCTTT	CASSLLGIRGAFF
-	TRBV6-2/TRBV6-3	-	TRBJ1-6	TGTGCCAGCAGTTACTCTCCTAAGGATCGGGGTAATTCACCCCTCCACTTT	CASSYSPKDRGNSPLHF
-	TRBV24-1	-	TRBJ2-2	TGTGCCACCAGTGGCGCGGGGGCGCGGACCGGGGAGCTGTTTTTT	CATSGAGARTGELFF
-	TRBV28	once	TRBJ2-5	TGTGCCAGCAGTTCAGGGTCAGAGACCCAGTACTTC	CASSSGSETQYF
TRBD1	TRBV6-6	-	TRBJ1-5	TGTGCCAGCACTACCAGAGCAGGGGGGCAGCCCCAGCATTTT	CASTTRAGGQPQHF
TRBD2	TRBV5-1	-	TRBJ2-5	TGCGCCAGCAGCTTGGGTGCTAGCGGGAGAGAGACCCAGTACTTC	CASSLGASGRETQYF
-	TRBV6-5	-	TRBJ1-5	TGTGCCAGCGCCTACATGGGCCAGCCCCAGCATTTT	CASAYMGQPQHF
-	TRBV18	-	TRBJ2-1	TGTGCCAGCTCACCACAGCAAATGAATGAGCAGTTCTTC	CASSPQQMNEQFF
TRBD1	TRBV23-1	-	TRBJ2-5	TGCGCCAGCAGCGACAGGGCTGAAGAGACCCAGTACTTC	CASSDRAEETQYF
-	TRBV21-1	-	TRBJ2-1	TGTGCCAGCAGCAAAGTCTATTACAATGAGCAGTTCTTC	CASSKVYYNEQFF
-	TRBV19	-	TRBJ1-2	TGTGCCAGTAGTAGGGCAGAGAACTATGGCTACACCTTC	CASSRAENYGYTF
-	TRBV10-2	-	TRBJ1-2	TGCGCCAGCAGTGAGAACATCGGGTTCCGCGCCGCTAACTATGGCTACACCTTC	CASSENIGFRAANYGYTF
-	TRBV18	-	TRBJ1-5	TGTGCCAGCTCACCACCCGGTCAGCCCCAGCATTTT	CASSPPGQPQHF
TRBD1	TRBV6-5	-	TRBJ1-5	TGTGCCAGCAGCCCGACAGGGAGGTCTCAGCCCCAGCATTTT	CASSPTGRSQPQHF
TRBD2	TRBV19	-	TRBJ2-7	TGTGCCAGTAGTATGACTAGCGGGCCGAGCTCCTACGAGCAGTACTTC	CASSMTSGPSSYEQYF
-	TRBV27	-	TRBJ2-2	TGTGCCAGCAGTTTAAAGGGGGGGAGAACGTTTGCGCTGTTTTTT	CASSLKGGRTFALFF
-	TRBV10-3	-	TRBJ1-2	TGTGCCATCACATCGAGGGCCCGTAACTATGGCTACACCTTC	CAITSRARNYGYTF
TRBD1	TRBV19	-	TRBJ1-5	TGTGCCAGTAGCAACCCTCCGGGACAGACCAATCAGCCCCAGCATTTT	CASSNPPGQTNQPQHF
-	TRBV2	-	TRBJ2-3	TGTGCCAGCAGTGTCAGGATACTGAACACAGATACGCAGTATTTT	CASSVRILNTDTQYF